Below, one T cell receptor beta chain is given with its context. Its cognate antigen is unknown. This record belongs to a study of long-term antiretroviral therapy in people with HIV. Study findings and constraints: When set beside controls, HIV repertoires had CDR3 length ranges that were narrower. Gathering of blood took place between 2004 and 2017, possibly under older ART regimens.

Run at survey level, the immunoSEQ assay was version v3.0. Only in-frame clones appear in the TCRdb table, and some are missing; sequencing was by immunoSEQ multiplex PCR. The table lists 20,000 to 30,000 clones, around 83% of them singletons. Germline CDR1 is MNHNS and CDR2 is SASEGT. Trimming left V 4 bases short and J 4 bases short, with 15 bases between. CDR3 length equals 15 residues. The chain uses TRBV6-1 and TRBJ2-3; TRBD1 might be the D (6 bases). The sequencing here drew on unsorted PBMCs, taken 3 years after starting antiretroviral therapy. This receptor was identified in a man between 18 and 35 years old with HIV. Here the CDR3 reads CASSGLQGFADTQYF. CDR3 DNA: TGTGCCAGCAGTGGCCTCCAGGGGTTCGCAGATACGCAGTATTTT.